The source of this T cell receptor beta chain is a study of blood T cell repertoires in COVID-19 (TCRdb year 2020). A note on the overall study: Samples from collaborators originated in the United States, Italy and Spain and spanned both the acute and convalescent phases of COVID-19. The material from the prospective study consisted of cDNA or gDNA derived from T cells, B-cell-depleted T cells, or PBMCs. Subjects who had been exposed to COVID-19, were actively infected with it, or had recovered from it provided the deeply sampled blood TCRbeta repertoires that made up the dataset. The repertoires were released in a freely available public database meant as a resource for research on the immune response to SARS-CoV-2. Samples were obtained from the ongoing ImmuneRACE study (first 160 participants) and from 1,200 or so subjects provided by 6 global collaborators. The sample metadata nearly always contained a de-identified subject ID, COVID-19 status, age in years and sex. Where available, HLA class I and class II types were taken from metadata supplied by the sample provider and were not determined by assay-based typing. Overall study results and their limits: The amount of clinical and demographic metadata varied by source and participant and was provided uncurated.

Measured from the cysteine to the phenylalanine, the CDR3 is 15 residues long. Only the CDR3 part of the read is kept: 45 bases, read in frame from the first base. As encoded in the germline V gene, CDR1 is SGHRS while CDR2 is YFSETQ. Trimming removed 4 bases from V and 7 bases from J; the gene matches leave 3 bases unexplained. The sample holds a few counts of this clone. What antigen it recognizes has not been identified. Per-base quality was not reported, and no clone a single base away is much larger than it. The immunoSEQ Assay, a bias-controlled multiplex PCR, was used to amplify TCRbeta CDR3 regions from genomic DNA. On the study's bioinformatics: The number of nucleated cells in each sample was estimated by amplification of reference gene primers within the assay. Sequence reads were collapsed and filtered to measure the absolute abundance of every unique TCRbeta CDR3 rearrangement. Productive Simpson clonality was computed per sample as the square root of Simpson's diversity index over productive rearrangements. The table comes from immuneACCESS by way of TCRdb, which keeps in-frame sequences with V and J called. Part of the clones is missing from these tables; in studies checked, under half for an unresolved V gene and the rest for unknown reasons. The V and J calls and clone size come from that table; D and trimming were worked out from the DNA. The sample data list about 140,000 clones, and under 85% of these were observed just once. The ten largest make up 6% to 7.5% of the sample.

Each collaborating institution followed its own protocols to collect whole blood in K2EDTA tubes. Collaborator samples were shipped for TCRbeta analysis as frozen whole blood, isolated PBMCs, or DNA extracted from either sample type. The sequence was collected from a human donor in a cohort sampled during active COVID-19. The chain links TRBV5-1 with TRBJ1-6; TRBD1 aligns with 12 central bases. The sequenced material came from peripheral blood. The CDR3 protein: CASSRDRGLNSPLHF. The DNA is TGCGCCAGCAGCCGGGACAGGGGGCTAAATTCACCCCTCCACTTT.